A selection of T cell receptor beta chains follows, all from one sample in a study of shared clonotypes between healthy human individuals. The protocol was immunoSEQ multiplex PCR, while the TCRdb copy is restricted to in-frame clones and leaves out a portion. The sample records about 490,000 clones, over 75% being singletons. Sequences were obtained from PBMCs. Every receptor here comes from a woman in her forties in good health. Some clones in this sample may be carry-over from other donors' samples. Both conserved end residues are part of each CDR3. A D gene is named only where the DNA matches it firmly. The size field is filled for only some rows; it gives once, few, many or a size class.

V	J	size	D	CDR3	DNA
TRBV28	TRBJ2-3	.	.	CASSLGQGLFPGYF	TGTGCCAGCAGTTTGGGGCAGGGTTTATTTCCGGGGTATTTT
TRBV4-3	TRBJ2-7	once	TRBD2	CASSQDLASGNYEQYF	TGCGCCAGCAGCCAAGATCTGGCTAGCGGGAACTACGAGCAGTACTTC
TRBV28	TRBJ2-1	.	.	CASSPTLAGREQFF	TGTGCCAGCAGCCCGACATTGGCAGGGCGTGAGCAGTTCTTC
TRBV9	TRBJ1-3	.	TRBD1	CASSGGTGANTIYF	TGTGCCAGCAGCGGAGGGACAGGGGCAAACACCATATATTTT
TRBV10-3	TRBJ1-5	.	TRBD1	CAISVDRGKGQPQHF	TGTGCCATCAGTGTCGACAGGGGGAAGGGCCAGCCCCAGCATTTT
TRBV29-1	TRBJ2-2	.	.	CSVGWASDNTGELFF	TGCAGCGTTGGGTGGGCTAGCGACAACACCGGGGAGCTGTTTTTT
TRBV28	TRBJ2-3	many	TRBD2	CASSPGGSRSDTQYF	TGTGCCAGCAGCCCGGGAGGGAGTCGATCAGATACGCAGTATTTT
TRBV4-1	TRBJ2-7	.	.	CASSPDSLYEQYF	TGCGCCAGCAGCCCGGACAGCCTATACGAGCAGTACTTC
TRBV30	TRBJ2-7	.	.	CAWGSGASYEQYF	TGTGCCTGGGGGTCAGGGGCTTCCTACGAGCAGTACTTC
TRBV18	TRBJ2-1	.	TRBD1	CASSLNKGTADEQFF	TGTGCCAGCTCTCTTAACAAAGGGACAGCCGATGAGCAGTTCTTC
TRBV7-9	TRBJ2-1	.	TRBD2	CASSLAPLGSGMNNEQFF	TGTGCCAGCAGCTTAGCCCCCTTGGGTAGCGGGATGAACAATGAGCAGTTCTTC
TRBV30	TRBJ2-3	.	.	CAWSGGNTDTQYF	TGTGCCTGGAGCGGCGGAAACACAGATACGCAGTATTTT
TRBV19	TRBJ1-5	.	.	CASSYGDSNQPQHF	TGTGCCAGTAGCTATGGGGATAGCAATCAGCCCCAGCATTTT